The source of this T cell receptor (beta chain) is a study of blood T cells in healthy people across ages. Then a second PCR, running about 7 to 11 cycles, was carried out with a sample-barcoded 5' primer and a J-beta primer mix. TCRdb re-called the 5' RACE reads through MiXCR, storing one row per CDR3 protein. The table includes roughly 1 million distinct CDR3 sequences, 20% to 25% detected once. The CDR3 contains 15 residues. V was shortened by 2 bases and J by 0 bases, with 10 bases between the two germline ends. The germline V gene encodes CDR1 SEHNR and CDR2 FQNEAQ (reference sequence). All donors came from Russia, were Caucasian and healthy, and spanned ages roughly 6 to 100. Isolation yielded PBMCs, at least 7 million per sample, in every case. The data were also submitted as part of a second study, on T cells of mothers and their children. From that second work: The donor cohort consisted of a few healthy Caucasian mothers and their six children.

This rearrangement joins TRBV7-9 to TRBJ1-1; tentatively, D is TRBD1 (5 bases). The sequencing sample was made of blood. This clonotype was sampled from a girl aged 2 to 10 in good health. The CDR3: CASSLQGYMNTEAFF. CDR3 nucleotides: TGTGCCAGCAGCTTACAGGGCTACATGAACACTGAAGCTTTCTTT.